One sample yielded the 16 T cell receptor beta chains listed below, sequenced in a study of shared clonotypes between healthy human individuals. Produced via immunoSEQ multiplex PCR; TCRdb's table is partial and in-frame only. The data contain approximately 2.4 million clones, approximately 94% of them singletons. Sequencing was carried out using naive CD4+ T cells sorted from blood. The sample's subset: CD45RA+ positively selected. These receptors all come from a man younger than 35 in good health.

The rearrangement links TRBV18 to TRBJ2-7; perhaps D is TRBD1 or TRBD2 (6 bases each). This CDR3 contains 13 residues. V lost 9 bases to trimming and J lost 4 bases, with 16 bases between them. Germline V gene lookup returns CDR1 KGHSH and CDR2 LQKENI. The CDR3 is CASSTGGQYEQYF. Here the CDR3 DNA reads TGTGCCAGTTCAACTGGGGGGCAGTACGAGCAGTACTTC.

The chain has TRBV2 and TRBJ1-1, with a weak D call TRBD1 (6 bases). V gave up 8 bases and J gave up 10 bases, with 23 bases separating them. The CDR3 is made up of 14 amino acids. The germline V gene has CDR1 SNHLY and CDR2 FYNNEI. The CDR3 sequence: CASAGQKTGSGAFF. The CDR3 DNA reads TGTGCCAGCGCTGGACAGAAGACCGGTTCTGGAGCTTTCTTT. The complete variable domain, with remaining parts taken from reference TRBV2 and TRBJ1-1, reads EPEVTQTPSHQVTQMGQEVILRCVPISNHLYFYWYRQILGQKVEFLVSFYNNEISEKSEIFDDQFSVERPDGSNFTLKIRSTKLEDSAMYFCASAGQKTGSGAFFGQGTRLTVV.

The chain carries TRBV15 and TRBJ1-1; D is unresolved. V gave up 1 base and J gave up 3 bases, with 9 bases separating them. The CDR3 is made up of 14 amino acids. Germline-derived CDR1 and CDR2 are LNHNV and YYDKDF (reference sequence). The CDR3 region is CATSRGEGDTEAFF. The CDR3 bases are TGTGCCACCAGCAGAGGGGAGGGAGACACTGAAGCTTTCTTT.

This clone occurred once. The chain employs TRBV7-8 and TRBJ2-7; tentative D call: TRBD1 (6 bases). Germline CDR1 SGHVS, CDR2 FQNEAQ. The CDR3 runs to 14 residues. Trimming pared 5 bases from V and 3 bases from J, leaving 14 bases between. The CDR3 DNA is TGTGCCAGCAGCCCCCGGGACAATTACTACGAGCAGTACTTC. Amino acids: CASSPRDNYYEQYF.

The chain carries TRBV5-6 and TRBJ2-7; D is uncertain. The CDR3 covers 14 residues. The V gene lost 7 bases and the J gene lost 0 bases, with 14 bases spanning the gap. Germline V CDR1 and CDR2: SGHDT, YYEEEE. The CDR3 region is CASHTIQSSYEQYF. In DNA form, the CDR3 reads TGTGCCAGCCATACAATCCAAAGCTCCTACGAGCAGTACTTC.

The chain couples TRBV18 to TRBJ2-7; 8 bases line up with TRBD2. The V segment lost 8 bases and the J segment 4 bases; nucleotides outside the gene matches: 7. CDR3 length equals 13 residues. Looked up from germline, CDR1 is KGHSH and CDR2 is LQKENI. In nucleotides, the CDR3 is TGTGCCAGCACGGGAGGGACTAGTTACGAGCAGTACTTC. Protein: CASTGGTSYEQYF.

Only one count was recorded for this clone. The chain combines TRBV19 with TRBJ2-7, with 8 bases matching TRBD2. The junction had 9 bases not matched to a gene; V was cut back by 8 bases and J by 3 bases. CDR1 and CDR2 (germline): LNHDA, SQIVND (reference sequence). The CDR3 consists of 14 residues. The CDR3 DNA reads TGTGCCAGTCGGGGGGGCCTCCCCTTCTACGAGCAGTACTTC. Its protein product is CASRGGLPFYEQYF.

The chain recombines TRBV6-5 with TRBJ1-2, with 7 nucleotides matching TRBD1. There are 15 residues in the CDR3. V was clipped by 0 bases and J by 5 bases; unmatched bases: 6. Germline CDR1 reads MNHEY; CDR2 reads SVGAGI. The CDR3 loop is CASSYSVGGQYGYTF. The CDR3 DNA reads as TGTGCCAGCAGTTACTCGGTAGGGGGCCAATATGGCTACACCTTC.

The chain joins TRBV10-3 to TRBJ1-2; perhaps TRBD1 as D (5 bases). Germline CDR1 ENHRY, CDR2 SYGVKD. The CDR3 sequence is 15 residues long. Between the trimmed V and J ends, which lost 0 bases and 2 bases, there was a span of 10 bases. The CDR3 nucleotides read TGTGCCATCAGTGAGTCTGGGGCGGGAAACTATGGCTACACCTTC. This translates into CAISESGAGNYGYTF.

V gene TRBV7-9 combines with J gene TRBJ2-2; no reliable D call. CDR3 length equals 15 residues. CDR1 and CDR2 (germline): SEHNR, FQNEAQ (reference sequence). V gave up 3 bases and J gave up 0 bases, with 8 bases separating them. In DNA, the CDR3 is TGTGCCAGCAGCTTTATGTCAGCGAACACCGGGGAGCTGTTTTTT. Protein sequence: CASSFMSANTGELFF. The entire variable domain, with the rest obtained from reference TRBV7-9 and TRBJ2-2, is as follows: DTGVSQNPRHKITKRGQNVTFRCDPISEHNRLYWYRQTLGQGPEFLTYFQNEAQLEKSRLLSDRFSAERPKGSFSTLEIQRTEQGDSAMYLCASSFMSANTGELFFGEGSRLTVL.

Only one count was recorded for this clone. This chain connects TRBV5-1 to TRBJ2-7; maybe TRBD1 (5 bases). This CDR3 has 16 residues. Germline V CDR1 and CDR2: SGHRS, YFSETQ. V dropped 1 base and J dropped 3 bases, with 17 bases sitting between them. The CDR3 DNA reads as TGCGCCAGCAGCTTGAATACGGCAGCAAGGGGCTACGAGCAGTACTTC. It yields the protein CASSLNTAARGYEQYF.

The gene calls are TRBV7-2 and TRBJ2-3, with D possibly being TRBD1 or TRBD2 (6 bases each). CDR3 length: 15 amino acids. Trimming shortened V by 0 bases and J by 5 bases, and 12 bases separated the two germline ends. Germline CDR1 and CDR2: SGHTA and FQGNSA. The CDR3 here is CASSLASGAGDTQYF. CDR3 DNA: TGTGCCAGCAGCTTAGCGTCGGGGGCTGGAGATACGCAGTATTTT.

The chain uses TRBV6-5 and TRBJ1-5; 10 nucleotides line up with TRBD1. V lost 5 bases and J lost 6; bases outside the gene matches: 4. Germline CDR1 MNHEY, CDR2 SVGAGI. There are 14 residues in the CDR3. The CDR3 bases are TGTGCCAGCAGTGCGGGACAGGGGAGTCAGCCCCAGCATTTT. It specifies CASSAGQGSQPQHF.

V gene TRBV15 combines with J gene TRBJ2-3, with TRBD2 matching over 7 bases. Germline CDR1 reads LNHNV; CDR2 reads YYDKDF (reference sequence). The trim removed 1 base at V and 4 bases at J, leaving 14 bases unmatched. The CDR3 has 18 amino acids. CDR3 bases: TGTGCCACCAGCAGAGTAGCTACAGGCGGGGGAAGGGCAGATACGCAGTATTTT. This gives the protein CATSRVATGGGRADTQYF.

CDR3 bases: TGTGCCAGCAGCTTAGACACTGGACTTAATTCACCCCTCCACTTT. It codes for CASSLDTGLNSPLHF. V usage is TRBV7-9 and J usage is TRBJ1-6; D gene ambiguous. V was trimmed by 1 base and J by 6 bases, leaving 10 bases between them. From germline, CDR1 is SEHNR and CDR2 FQNEAQ (reference sequence). The CDR3 length is 15 residues.

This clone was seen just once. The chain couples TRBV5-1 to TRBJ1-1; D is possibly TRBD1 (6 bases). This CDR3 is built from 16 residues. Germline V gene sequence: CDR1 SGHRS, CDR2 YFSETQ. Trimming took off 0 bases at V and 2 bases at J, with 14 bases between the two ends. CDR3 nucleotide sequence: TGCGCCAGCAGCTTGGCCGTGGGACAAGATAACACTGAAGCTTTCTTT. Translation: CASSLAVGQDNTEAFF.